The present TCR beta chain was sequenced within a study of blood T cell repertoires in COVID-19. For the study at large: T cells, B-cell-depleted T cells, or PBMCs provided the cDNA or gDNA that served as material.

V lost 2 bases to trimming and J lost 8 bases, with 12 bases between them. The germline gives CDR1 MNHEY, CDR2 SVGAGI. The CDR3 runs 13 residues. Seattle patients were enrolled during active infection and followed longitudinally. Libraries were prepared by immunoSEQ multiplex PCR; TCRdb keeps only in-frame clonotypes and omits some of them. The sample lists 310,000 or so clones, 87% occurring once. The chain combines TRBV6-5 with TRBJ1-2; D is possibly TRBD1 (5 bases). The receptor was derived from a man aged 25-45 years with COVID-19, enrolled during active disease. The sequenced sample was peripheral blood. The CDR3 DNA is TGTGCCAGCAGTTACAACAGGCGGGACGGCTACACCTTC. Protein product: CASSYNRRDGYTF.